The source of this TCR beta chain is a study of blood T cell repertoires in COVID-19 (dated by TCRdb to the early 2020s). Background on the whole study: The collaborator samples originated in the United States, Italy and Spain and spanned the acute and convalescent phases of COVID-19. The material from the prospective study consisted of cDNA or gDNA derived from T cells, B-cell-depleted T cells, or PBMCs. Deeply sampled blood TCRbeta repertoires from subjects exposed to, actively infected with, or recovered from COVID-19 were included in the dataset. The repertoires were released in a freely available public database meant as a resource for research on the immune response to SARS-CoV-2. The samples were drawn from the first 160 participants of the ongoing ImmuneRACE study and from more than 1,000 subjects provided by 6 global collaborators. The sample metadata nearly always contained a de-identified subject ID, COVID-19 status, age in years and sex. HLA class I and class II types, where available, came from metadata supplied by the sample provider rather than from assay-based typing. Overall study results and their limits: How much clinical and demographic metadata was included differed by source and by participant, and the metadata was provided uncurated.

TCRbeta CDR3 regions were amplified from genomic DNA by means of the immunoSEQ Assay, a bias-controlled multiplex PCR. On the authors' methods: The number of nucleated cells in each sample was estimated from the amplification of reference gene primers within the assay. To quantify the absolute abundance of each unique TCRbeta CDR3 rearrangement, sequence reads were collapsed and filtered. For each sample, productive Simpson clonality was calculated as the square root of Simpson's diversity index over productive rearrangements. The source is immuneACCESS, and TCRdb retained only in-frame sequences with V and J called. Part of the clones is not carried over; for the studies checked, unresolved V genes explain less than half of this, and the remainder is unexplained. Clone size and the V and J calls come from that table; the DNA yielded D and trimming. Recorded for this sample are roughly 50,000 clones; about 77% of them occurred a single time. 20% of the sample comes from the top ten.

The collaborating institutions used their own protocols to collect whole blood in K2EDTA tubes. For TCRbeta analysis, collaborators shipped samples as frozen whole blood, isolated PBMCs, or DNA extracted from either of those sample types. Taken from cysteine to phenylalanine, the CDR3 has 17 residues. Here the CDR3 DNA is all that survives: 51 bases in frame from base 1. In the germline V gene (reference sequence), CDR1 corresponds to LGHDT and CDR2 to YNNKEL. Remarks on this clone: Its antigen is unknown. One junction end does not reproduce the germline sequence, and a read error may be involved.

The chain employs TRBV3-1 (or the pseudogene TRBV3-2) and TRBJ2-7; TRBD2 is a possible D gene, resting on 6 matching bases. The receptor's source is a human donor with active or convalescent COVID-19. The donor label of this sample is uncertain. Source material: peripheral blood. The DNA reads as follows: TGTGCCAGCAGCCAAGTCCTTAGCGGTTCAGGGACCTACAAGCAGTACTTC. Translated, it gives CASSQVLSGSGTYKQYF.